This T cell receptor (beta chain) was sequenced in a study of T-cell reconstitution after alpha-beta-depleted transplantation in children. Unique molecular identifiers were built into the TCRbeta library. A single record per CDR3 protein comes from TCRdb applying MiXCR to the PCR reads. The sample records about 91,000 distinct CDR3 sequences, roughly 8% being singletons. The sequence came from a human donor who donated a stem cell graft to a child with congenital amegakaryocytic thrombocytopenia. The sequences come from PBMCs from the stem cell graft donor, collected from the stem cell graft.

CDR3 residues: CASSPGPNTGELFF. The CDR3 DNA reads as TGTGCCAGTAGTCCGGGTCCGAACACCGGGGAGCTGTTTTTT. This sequence joins TRBV19 and TRBJ2-2; the D is unclear. The germline V and J ends were trimmed by 5 bases and 0 bases, with 7 bases remaining between them. Germline assignment: CDR1 LNHDA and CDR2 SQIVND (reference sequence). The CDR3 totals 14 residues.